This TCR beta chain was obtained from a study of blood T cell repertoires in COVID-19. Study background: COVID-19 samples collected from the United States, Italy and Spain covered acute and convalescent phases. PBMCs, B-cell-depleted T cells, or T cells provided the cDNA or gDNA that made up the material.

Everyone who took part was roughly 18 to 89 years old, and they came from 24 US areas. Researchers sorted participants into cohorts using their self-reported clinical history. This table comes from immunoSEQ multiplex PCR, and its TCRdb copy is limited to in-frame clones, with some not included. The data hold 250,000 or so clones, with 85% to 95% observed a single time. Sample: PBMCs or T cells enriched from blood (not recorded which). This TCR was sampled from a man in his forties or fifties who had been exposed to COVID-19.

The CDR3: CASSIYRRGQETQYF. In DNA form, the CDR3 reads TGTGCCAGTAGTATATATCGGAGGGGACAAGAGACCCAGTACTTC. The chain recombines TRBV19 with TRBJ2-5; the D gene is possibly TRBD2 (6 bases). The CDR3 runs 15 residues. The germline CDR1 and CDR2 sequences are LNHDA and SQIVND (reference sequence). V shed 2 bases and J shed 2 bases, with 12 bases lying between them.